What follows describes a single TCR beta chain. Its antigen is undetermined. The data derive from a study of T-cell memory formation after mild COVID-19. Study details: TCR clusters showed largely donor specificity. Study-wide results and limits: The main location of contracting CD4+ clones was CM and EM, and that of contracting CD8+ clones was EMRA. Day 15 to 85 contracting clones showed balanced CD4/CD8; later expanders leaned CD4+.

Barcoded TCR alpha and TCR beta cDNA libraries with UMIs came from 5'RACE using constant-segment primers. TCRdb ran MiXCR on the 5' RACE reads and lists one entry per CDR3 protein. Of around 340,000 distinct CDR3 sequences in the sample, approximately 14% were seen once. The CDR3 totals 16 residues. Germline lookup yields CDR1 MNHNS and CDR2 SASEGT. Trimming removed 2 bases at V and 1 base at J, with 14 bases between. The clonotype was recovered from a man younger than 35 who had mild COVID-19 (a few samples of this study predate the infection). Cell type and time point are not known. The sequenced sample was PBMCs or a T cell subset sorted from them (not recorded which). The V and J genes are TRBV6-1 and TRBJ1-2, with D tentatively TRBD1 (6 bases). The CDR3 region is CASSEYRDTFNYGYTF. Here the CDR3 DNA reads TGTGCCAGCAGTGAATACAGGGACACCTTTAACTATGGCTACACCTTC.